This T cell receptor (beta chain) was sequenced for a study of shared clonotypes between healthy human individuals. Study-wide results and caveats: A handful of donors shared approximately 5% of their naive CD4 clonotypes.

Libraries were prepared by immunoSEQ multiplex PCR; TCRdb keeps only in-frame clonotypes and omits some of them. Of about 1 million clones in the sample, more than 75% were seen once. About this clone itself: Antigen specificity is unknown.

The junction had 6 bases not matched to a gene; V was cut back by 7 bases and J by 3 bases. The CDR3 contains 15 residues. The germline CDR1 and CDR2 sequences are SNHLY and FYNNEI. This TCR was sampled from a man between 18 and 35 years old in good health. Some clones in this sample may be carry-over from other donors' samples. Material: memory CD4+ T cells from PBMCs. As to subset: CD45RA-negative fraction. The rearrangement links TRBV2 to TRBJ2-5, with 12 positions matching TRBD2. In DNA, the CDR3 is TGTGCCAGCACCGCTCGGACTAGCGGGAAAGAGACCCAGTACTTC. Protein sequence: CASTARTSGKETQYF.